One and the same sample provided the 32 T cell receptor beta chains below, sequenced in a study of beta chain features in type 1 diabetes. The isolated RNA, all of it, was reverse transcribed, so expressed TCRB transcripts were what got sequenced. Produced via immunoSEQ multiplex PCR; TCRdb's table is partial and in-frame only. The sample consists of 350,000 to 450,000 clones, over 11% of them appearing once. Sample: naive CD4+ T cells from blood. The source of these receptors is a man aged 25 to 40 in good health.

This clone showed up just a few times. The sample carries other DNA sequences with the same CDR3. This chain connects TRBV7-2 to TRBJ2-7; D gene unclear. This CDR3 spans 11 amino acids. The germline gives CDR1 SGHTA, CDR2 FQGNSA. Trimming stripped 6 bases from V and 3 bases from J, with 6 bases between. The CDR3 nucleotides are TGTGCCAGCAGTATCAGCTACGAGCAGTACTTC. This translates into CASSISYEQYF.

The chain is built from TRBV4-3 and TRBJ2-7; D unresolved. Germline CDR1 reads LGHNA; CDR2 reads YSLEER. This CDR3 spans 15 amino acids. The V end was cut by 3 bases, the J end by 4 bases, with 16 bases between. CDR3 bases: TGCGCCAGCAGCCACCAAGAACTGGGTGGGTACGAGCAGTACGTC. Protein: CASSHQELGGYEQYV.

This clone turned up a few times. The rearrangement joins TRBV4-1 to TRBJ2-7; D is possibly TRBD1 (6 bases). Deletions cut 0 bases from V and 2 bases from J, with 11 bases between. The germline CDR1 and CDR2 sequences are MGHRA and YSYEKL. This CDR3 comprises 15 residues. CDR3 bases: TGCGCCAGCAGCCAAGATTCGGACAGCGCCTACGAGCAGTACTTC. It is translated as CASSQDSDSAYEQYF.

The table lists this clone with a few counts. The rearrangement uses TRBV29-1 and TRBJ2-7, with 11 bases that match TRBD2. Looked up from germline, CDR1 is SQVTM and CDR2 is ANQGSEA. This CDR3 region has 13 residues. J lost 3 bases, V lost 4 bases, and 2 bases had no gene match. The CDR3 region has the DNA TGCAGCGTTGGGCTAGCGGGGGGCTACGAGCAGTACTTC. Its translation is CSVGLAGGYEQYF.

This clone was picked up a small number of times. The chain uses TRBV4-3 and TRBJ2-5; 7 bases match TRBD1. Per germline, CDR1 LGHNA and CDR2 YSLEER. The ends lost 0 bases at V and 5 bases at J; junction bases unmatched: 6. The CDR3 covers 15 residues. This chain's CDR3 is CASSQDTGVGETQYF. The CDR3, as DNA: TGCGCCAGCAGCCAAGATACAGGGGTGGGGGAGACCCAGTACTTC.

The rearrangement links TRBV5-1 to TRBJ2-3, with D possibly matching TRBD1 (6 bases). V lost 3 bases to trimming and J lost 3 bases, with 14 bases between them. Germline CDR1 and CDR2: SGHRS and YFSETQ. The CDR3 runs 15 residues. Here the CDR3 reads CASSSAGVRTDTQYF. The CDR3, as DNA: TGCGCCAGCAGCTCCGCAGGGGTACGAACAGATACGCAGTATTTT.

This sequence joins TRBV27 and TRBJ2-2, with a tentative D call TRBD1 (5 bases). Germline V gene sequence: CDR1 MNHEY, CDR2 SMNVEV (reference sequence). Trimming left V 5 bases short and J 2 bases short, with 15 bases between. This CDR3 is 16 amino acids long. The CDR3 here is CASSKEQGLNTGELFF. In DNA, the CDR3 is TGTGCCAGCAGTAAAGAGCAGGGATTAAACACCGGGGAGCTGTTTTTT.

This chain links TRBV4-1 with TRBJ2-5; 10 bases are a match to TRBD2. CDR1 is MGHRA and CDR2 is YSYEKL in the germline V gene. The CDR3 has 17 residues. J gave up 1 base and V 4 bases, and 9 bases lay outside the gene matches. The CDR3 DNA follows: TGCGCCAGCAGCCGAGCGGGGGGGCGCAGAATCCAAGAGACCCAGTACTTC. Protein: CASSRAGGRRIQETQYF.

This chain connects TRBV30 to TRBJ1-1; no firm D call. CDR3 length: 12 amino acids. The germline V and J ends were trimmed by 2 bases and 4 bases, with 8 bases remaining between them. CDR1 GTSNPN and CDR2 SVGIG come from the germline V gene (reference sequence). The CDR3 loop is CAWSTPPTEAFF. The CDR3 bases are TGTGCCTGGAGTACCCCCCCCACTGAAGCTTTCTTT. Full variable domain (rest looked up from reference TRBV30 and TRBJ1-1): SQTIHQWPATLVQPVGSPLSLECTVEGTSNPNLYWYRQAAGRGLQLLFYSVGIGQISSEVPQNLSASRPQDRQFILSSKKLLLSDSGFYLCAWSTPPTEAFFGQGTRLTVV.

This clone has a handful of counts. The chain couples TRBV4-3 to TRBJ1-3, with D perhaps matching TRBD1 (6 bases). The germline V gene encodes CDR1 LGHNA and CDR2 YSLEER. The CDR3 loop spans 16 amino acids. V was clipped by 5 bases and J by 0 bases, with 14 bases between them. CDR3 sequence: CASSSRGPSSGNTIYF. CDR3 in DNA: TGCGCCAGCAGCTCCAGGGGTCCGTCCTCTGGAAACACCATATATTTT.

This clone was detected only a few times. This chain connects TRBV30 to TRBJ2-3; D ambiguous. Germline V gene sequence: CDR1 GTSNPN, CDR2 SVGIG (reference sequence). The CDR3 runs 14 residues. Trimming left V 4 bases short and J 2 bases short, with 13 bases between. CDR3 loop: CAWKAGHNTDTQYF. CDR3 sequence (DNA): TGTGCCTGGAAGGCCGGGCATAACACAGATACGCAGTATTTT.

The DNA for the CDR3 is TGTGCCAGCACCTCGAGGGGGATCAGAAACTATGGCTACACCTTC. Its protein is CASTSRGIRNYGYTF. J is TRBJ1-2 and V is TRBV5-6, with D tentatively TRBD1 (6 bases). V lost 6 bases and J lost 2, with 17 bases in between. This CDR3 spans 15 amino acids. The germline CDR1 and CDR2 sequences are SGHDT and YYEEEE.

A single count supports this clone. The DNA for the CDR3 is TGTGCCAGCTCACCTTTGACAGGGGTAGATCAGTACTTC. Protein product: CASSPLTGVDQYF. V and J are TRBV18 and TRBJ2-4, with 8 nucleotides matching TRBD1. Per germline, CDR1 KGHSH and CDR2 LQKENI. V lost 3 bases to trimming and J lost 12 bases; unmatched junction nucleotides: 7. The CDR3 is 13 amino acids.

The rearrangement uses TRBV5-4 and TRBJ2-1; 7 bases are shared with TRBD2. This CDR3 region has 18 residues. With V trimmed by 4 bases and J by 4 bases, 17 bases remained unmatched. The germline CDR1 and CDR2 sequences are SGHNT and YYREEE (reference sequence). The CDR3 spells CASSPRRAGDYGYNEQFF. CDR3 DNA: TGTGCCAGCAGCCCCCGAAGGGCGGGAGATTATGGGTACAATGAGCAGTTCTTC. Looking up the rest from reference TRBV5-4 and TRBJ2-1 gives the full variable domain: ETGVTQSPTHLIKTRGQQVTLRCSSQSGHNTVSWYQQALGQGPQFIFQYYREEENGRGNFPPRFSGLQFPNYSSELNVNALELDDSALYLCASSPRRAGDYGYNEQFFGPGTRLTVL.

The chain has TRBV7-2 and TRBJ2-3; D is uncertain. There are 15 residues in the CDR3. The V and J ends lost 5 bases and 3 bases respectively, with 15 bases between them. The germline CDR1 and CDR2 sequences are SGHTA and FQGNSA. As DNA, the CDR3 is TGTGCCAGCAGCCCTCCGACGGGTGAGACAGATACGCAGTATTTT. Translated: CASSPPTGETDTQYF.

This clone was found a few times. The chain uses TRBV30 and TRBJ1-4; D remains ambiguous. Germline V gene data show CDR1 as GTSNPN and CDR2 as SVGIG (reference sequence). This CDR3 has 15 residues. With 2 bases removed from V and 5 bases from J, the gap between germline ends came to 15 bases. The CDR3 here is CAWSTGEAVNEKLFF. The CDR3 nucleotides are TGTGCCTGGAGTACGGGCGAGGCGGTGAATGAAAAACTGTTTTTT.

The CDR3 here is CASRRAGTGVSPLHF. The DNA of the CDR3 is TGTGCCAGCAGGCGCGCCGGGACAGGGGTTTCACCCCTCCACTTT. The chain links TRBV13 to TRBJ1-6; 10 nucleotides agree with TRBD1. Germline lookup yields CDR1 PRHDT and CDR2 FYEKMQ (reference sequence). The CDR3 is 15 amino acids. V lost 6 bases and J lost 9; bases outside the gene matches: 8.

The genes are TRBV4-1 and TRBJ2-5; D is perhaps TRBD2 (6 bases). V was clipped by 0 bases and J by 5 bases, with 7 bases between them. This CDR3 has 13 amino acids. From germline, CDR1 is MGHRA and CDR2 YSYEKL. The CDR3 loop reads CASSQEGRETQYF. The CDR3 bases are TGCGCCAGCAGCCAAGAAGGGAGGGAGACCCAGTACTTC.

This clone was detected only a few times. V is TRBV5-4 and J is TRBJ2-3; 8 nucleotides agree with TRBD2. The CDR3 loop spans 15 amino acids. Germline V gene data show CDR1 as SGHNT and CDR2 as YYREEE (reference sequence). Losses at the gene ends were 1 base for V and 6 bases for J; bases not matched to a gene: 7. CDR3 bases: TGTGCCAGCAGCTTGATGGGCGGGAGGCGTGATACGCAGTATTTT. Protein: CASSLMGGRRDTQYF.

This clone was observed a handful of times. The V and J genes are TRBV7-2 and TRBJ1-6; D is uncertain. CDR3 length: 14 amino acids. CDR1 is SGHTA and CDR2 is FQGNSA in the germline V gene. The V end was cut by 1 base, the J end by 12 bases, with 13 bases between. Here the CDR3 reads CASSLGLQNGPLHF. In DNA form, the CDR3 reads TGTGCCAGCAGCTTAGGGTTGCAGAATGGACCCCTCCACTTT.

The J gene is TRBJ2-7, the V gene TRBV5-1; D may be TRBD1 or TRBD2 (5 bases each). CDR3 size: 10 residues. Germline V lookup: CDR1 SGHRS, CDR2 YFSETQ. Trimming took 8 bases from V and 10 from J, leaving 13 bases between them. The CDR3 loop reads CARVGDGQYF. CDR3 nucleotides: TGCGCCAGAGTGGGGGACGGCCAGTACTTC.

The CDR3: CASRDPGTEQYF. Here the CDR3 DNA reads TGTGCCAGCAGAGACCCAGGGACCGAGCAGTACTTC. The rearrangement links TRBV2 to TRBJ2-7; D is possibly TRBD1 or TRBD2 (5 bases each). The germline gives CDR1 SNHLY, CDR2 FYNNEI. This CDR3 has 12 amino acids. Trimming left V 6 bases short and J 6 bases short, with 12 bases between. Variable domain in full (rest from reference TRBV2 and TRBJ2-7): EPEVTQTPSHQVTQMGQEVILRCVPISNHLYFYWYRQILGQKVEFLVSFYNNEISEKSEIFDDQFSVERPDGSNFTLKIRSTKLEDSAMYFCASRDPGTEQYFGPGTRLTVT.

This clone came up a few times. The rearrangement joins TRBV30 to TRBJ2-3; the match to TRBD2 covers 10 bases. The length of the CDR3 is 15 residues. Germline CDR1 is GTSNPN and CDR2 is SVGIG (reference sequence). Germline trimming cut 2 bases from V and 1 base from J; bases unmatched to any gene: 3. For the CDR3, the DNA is TGTGCCTGGAGTCAAGGGACTAGCGGCACAGATACGCAGTATTTT. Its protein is CAWSQGTSGTDTQYF.

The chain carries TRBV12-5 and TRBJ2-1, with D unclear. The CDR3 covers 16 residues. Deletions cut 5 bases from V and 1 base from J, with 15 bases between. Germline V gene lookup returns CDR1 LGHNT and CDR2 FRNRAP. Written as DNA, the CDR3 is TGTGCTAGTGGTATTATTGTGGGCCAGTCCTACAATGAGCAGTTCTTC. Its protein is CASGIIVGQSYNEQFF.

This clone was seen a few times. DNA of the CDR3: TGTGCCAGCAGCCCCCTCGGGCGCGAGCAGTACTTC. This sequence encodes CASSPLGREQYF. The V call is TRBV5-6, the J call TRBJ2-7; the D is unclear. CDR1 is SGHDT, CDR2 YYEEEE, per germline. CDR3 length equals 12 residues. V lost 4 bases, J lost 6 bases, and 11 bases lay in between.

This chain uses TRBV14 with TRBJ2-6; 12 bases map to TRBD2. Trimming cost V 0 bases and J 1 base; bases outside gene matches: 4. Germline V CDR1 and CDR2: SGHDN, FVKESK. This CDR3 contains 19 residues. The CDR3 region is CASSQDWTSGTSGANVLTF. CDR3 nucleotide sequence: TGTGCCAGCAGCCAAGATTGGACTAGCGGGACTTCTGGGGCCAACGTCCTGACTTTC. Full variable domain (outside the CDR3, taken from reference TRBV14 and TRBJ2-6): EAGVTQFPSHSVIEKGQTVTLRCDPISGHDNLYWYRRVMGKEIKFLLHFVKESKQDESGMPNNRFLAERTGGTYSTLKVQPAELEDSGVYFCASSQDWTSGTSGANVLTFGAGSRLTVL.

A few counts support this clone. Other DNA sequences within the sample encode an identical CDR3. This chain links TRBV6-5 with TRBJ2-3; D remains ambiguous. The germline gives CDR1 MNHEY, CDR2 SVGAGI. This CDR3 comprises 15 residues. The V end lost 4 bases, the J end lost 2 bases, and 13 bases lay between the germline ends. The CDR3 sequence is CASSLLGEHTDTQYF. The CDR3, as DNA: TGTGCCAGCAGTTTGCTTGGGGAACACACAGATACGCAGTATTTT.

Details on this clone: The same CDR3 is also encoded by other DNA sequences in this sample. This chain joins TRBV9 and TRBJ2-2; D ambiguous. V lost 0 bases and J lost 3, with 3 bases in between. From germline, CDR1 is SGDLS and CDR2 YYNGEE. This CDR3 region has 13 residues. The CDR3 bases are TGTGCCAGCAGCGTAGCTGACACCGGGGAGCTGTTTTTT. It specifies CASSVADTGELFF.

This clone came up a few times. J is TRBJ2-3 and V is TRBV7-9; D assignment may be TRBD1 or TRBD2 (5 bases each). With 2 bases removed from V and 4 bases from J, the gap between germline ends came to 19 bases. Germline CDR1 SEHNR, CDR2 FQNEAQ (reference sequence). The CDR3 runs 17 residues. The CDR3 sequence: CASSLYTGAARPDTQYF. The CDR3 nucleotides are TGTGCCAGCAGCTTATACACCGGGGCAGCTCGACCAGATACGCAGTATTTT.

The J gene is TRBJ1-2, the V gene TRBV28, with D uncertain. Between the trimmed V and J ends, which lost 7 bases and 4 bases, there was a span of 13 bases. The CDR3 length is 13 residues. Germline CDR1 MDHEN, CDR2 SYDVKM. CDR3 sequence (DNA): TGTGCCAGCACGTCGGGATCGGGCTATGGCTACACCTTC. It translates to CASTSGSGYGYTF.

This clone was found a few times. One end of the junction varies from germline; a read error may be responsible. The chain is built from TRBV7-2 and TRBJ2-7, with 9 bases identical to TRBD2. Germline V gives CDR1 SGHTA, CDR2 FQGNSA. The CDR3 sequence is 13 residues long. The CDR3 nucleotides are TGTGCCAGCAGCCTAGCGGGGCCCTACGAGCAGTACTTC. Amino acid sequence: CASSLAGPYEQYF.

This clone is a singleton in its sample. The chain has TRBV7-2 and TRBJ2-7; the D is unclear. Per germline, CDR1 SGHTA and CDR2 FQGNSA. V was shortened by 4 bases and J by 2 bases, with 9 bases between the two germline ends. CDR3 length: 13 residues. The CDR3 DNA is TGTGCCAGCAGCTCTAGAGGACCCTACGAGCAGTACTTC. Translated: CASSSRGPYEQYF.